This T cell receptor (beta chain) comes out of a study of Ad26.COV2.S vaccination and SARS-CoV-2 variants. Whole-study results and caveats: Vaccine recipients and placebo recipients showed similar non-spike TCR breadth. In TCR breadth and depth analyses, total T cell responses may have been underestimated.

This clone was picked up one time. What it binds is not known. Different DNA sequences within this sample yield the same CDR3. Treatment indicated: about 20 received Ad26.COV2.S at low or high dose, single or two shots; 5 received placebo; per-sample allocation not given. Specimen acquisition occurred on day 63 following the initial vaccine or placebo injection. Boston hosted the donor, who was an adult aged 18-55 years. The protocol was immunoSEQ multiplex PCR, while the TCRdb copy is restricted to in-frame clones and leaves out a portion. The sample shows around 450,000 clones, roughly 87% of them seen only once. The sample was peripheral blood, taken in a trial of Ad26.COV2.S vaccine versus placebo. The sequence was collected from a person between 18 and 65 years old who received the Ad26.COV2.S COVID-19 vaccine or a placebo.

CDR3 coding DNA: TGTGCCTCAAGGGTGGGGTTTGGGTACGAGCAGTACTTC. Its translation: CASRVGFGYEQYF. The rearrangement links TRBV6-5 to TRBJ2-7; D remains ambiguous. CDR1 and CDR2 (germline): MNHEY, SVGAGI. V gave up 11 bases and J gave up 4 bases, with 18 bases separating them. The CDR3 length is 13 residues.